This is a list of T cell receptor beta chains from one sample in a study of shared clonotypes between healthy human individuals. TCRdb's copy holds only in-frame clones and misses some; the assay was immunoSEQ multiplex PCR. The table records about 1,500,000 clones, roughly 96% of them present only once. Sequencing was done on a sample of naive CD4+ T cells sorted from blood. The receptor source for this set is a man aged 25-40 years in good health. Both conserved end residues are part of each CDR3. D genes are given only for firm matches. Size values are once, few and many counts, or a class for expanded clones, and some rows have none.

CDR3 protein	CDR3 DNA	D gene	clone size	V gene	J gene
CASSQHQVNEQYF	TGTGCCAGCAGCCAACATCAGGTGAACGAGCAGTACTTC	.	.	TRBV14	TRBJ2-7
CASSSPVGGRVKTYNEQFF	TGTGCCAGCAGCTCCCCAGTTGGCGGGAGAGTCAAAACCTACAATGAGCAGTTCTTC	TRBD2	once	TRBV7-8	TRBJ2-1
CASSLRYNEQFF	TGTGCCAGCAGCTTGAGATACAATGAGCAGTTCTTC	.	.	TRBV5-4	TRBJ2-1
CASRQTGGNTQYF	TGTGCCAGCAGGCAGACAGGGGGAAATACGCAGTATTTT	TRBD1	.	TRBV27	TRBJ2-3
CASSRDFYEQYF	TGTGCCAGCAGCCGAGACTTCTACGAGCAGTACTTC	.	.	TRBV7-2	TRBJ2-7
CASRAGANVLTF	TGTGCCAGCAGGGCTGGGGCCAACGTCCTGACTTTC	.	.	TRBV2	TRBJ2-6
CATSTPPVEGYGYTF	TGTGCCACCAGCACCCCGCCGGTGGAGGGCTATGGCTACACCTTC	.	.	TRBV15	TRBJ1-2
CAWGGVPEAFF	TGTGCCTGGGGCGGGGTACCCGAAGCTTTCTTT	.	.	TRBV30	TRBJ1-1
CSVVTDELPTDTQYF	TGCAGCGTTGTCACAGACGAACTACCCACAGATACGCAGTATTTT	.	.	TRBV29-1	TRBJ2-3
CASSAQSGAYEQYF	TGCGCCAGCAGCGCCCAAAGCGGGGCCTACGAGCAGTACTTC	TRBD2	.	TRBV5-1	TRBJ2-7
CASSERTQSNEQFF	TGTGCCAGCTCAGAGCGGACTCAAAGTAATGAGCAGTTCTTC	.	.	TRBV18	TRBJ2-1
CASSLAGVSNEQFF	TGTGCCAGCAGCTTAGCGGGAGTGTCCAATGAGCAGTTCTTC	.	.	TRBV7-2	TRBJ2-1
CASSVSVSPSSYNEQFF	TGTGCCAGCAGCGTATCAGTTTCCCCGAGCTCCTACAATGAGCAGTTCTTC	.	.	TRBV9	TRBJ2-1
CASSLALDVVTQYF	TGTGCCAGCAGCTTAGCCCTAGATGTGGTTACGCAGTATTTT	.	.	TRBV7-2	TRBJ2-3
CASSLGRQGNEKLFF	TGTGCCAGCAGCTTAGGGAGGCAAGGAAATGAAAAACTGTTTTTT	.	.	TRBV6-1	TRBJ1-4
CASSRVGLAGDRLNNEQFF	TGTGCCAGCAGCCGCGTAGGCCTAGCGGGAGACCGCCTTAACAATGAGCAGTTCTTC	TRBD2	.	TRBV7-2	TRBJ2-1
CASNFVGGPYEQYF	TGTGCCAGCAATTTTGTGGGAGGGCCTTACGAGCAGTACTTC	TRBD2	.	TRBV6-5	TRBJ2-7
CASSAWTGADGQETQYF	TGCGCCAGCAGTGCTTGGACAGGGGCGGATGGTCAAGAGACCCAGTACTTC	TRBD1	.	TRBV10-1	TRBJ2-5
CASTSLDYSYNEQFF	TGTGCCAGCACCTCCCTGGACTATTCCTACAATGAGCAGTTCTTC	.	once	TRBV27	TRBJ2-1
CASSFSVEETQYF	TGTGCCAGCAGCTTTTCGGTGGAGGAGACCCAGTACTTC	.	.	TRBV5-5	TRBJ2-5
CASSPRVPAGTSEQYF	TGTGCCAGCAGTCCCCGGGTCCCGGCCGGGACCTCCGAGCAGTACTTC	.	.	TRBV2	TRBJ2-7
CASSLVSQGADEQYF	TGCGCCAGCAGCTTGGTTTCGCAGGGGGCTGACGAGCAGTACTTC	TRBD1	.	TRBV5-1	TRBJ2-7
CASSPLWTSKETQYF	TGTGCCAGCTCACCACTATGGACGAGCAAAGAGACCCAGTACTTC	.	.	TRBV18	TRBJ2-5
CASSRHRGVTGELFF	TGTGCCAGCTCACGCCACAGGGGGGTTACCGGGGAGCTGTTTTTT	TRBD1	.	TRBV18	TRBJ2-2
CASSLTGGGYEQYF	TGTGCCAGCTCACTAACAGGGGGCGGCTACGAGCAGTACTTC	TRBD1	.	TRBV18	TRBJ2-7
CASRRQGDSYEQYF	TGTGCCAGCAGAAGACAGGGAGACTCCTACGAGCAGTACTTC	TRBD1	once	TRBV6-5	TRBJ2-7
CSVRLAGETQYF	TGCAGCGTTCGGCTAGCGGGGGAGACCCAGTACTTC	TRBD2	.	TRBV29-1	TRBJ2-5
CASSFRQAGGGELFF	TGTGCCAGCAGCTTTCGGCAGGCCGGGGGCGGGGAGCTGTTTTTT	.	once	TRBV7-9	TRBJ2-2
CSVAEPDRGGGGYTF	TGCAGCGTTGCAGAACCGGACAGGGGAGGTGGAGGCTACACCTTC	TRBD1	.	TRBV29-1	TRBJ1-2
CASSLAWESQPQHF	TGTGCCAGCAGTTTGGCGTGGGAAAGCCAGCCCCAGCATTTT	.	.	TRBV28	TRBJ1-5
CSVETRAVAYGYTF	TGCAGCGTTGAAACCAGGGCGGTCGCCTATGGCTACACCTTC	.	.	TRBV29-1	TRBJ1-2
CASSPAENVQGLVFF	TGTGCCAGCTCACCCGCTGAGAACGTACAGGGTCTCGTGTTCTTC	.	.	TRBV18	TRBJ2-1
CASSAQPRPEKLFF	TGTGCCAGCAGCGCCCAACCCAGGCCTGAAAAACTGTTTTTT	.	.	TRBV9	TRBJ1-4
CASSLIQGNYEQYF	TGTGCCAGCAGCTTGATCCAGGGGAACTACGAGCAGTACTTC	.	.	TRBV5-4	TRBJ2-7
CASSLAGTGYPDTQYF	TGTGCCAGCAGCTTAGCCGGGACAGGGTATCCAGATACGCAGTATTTT	TRBD1	.	TRBV7-6	TRBJ2-3
CASSVGGLAGANEQFF	TGTGCCAGCAGCGTAGGGGGACTAGCGGGAGCGAACGAGCAGTTCTTC	TRBD2	once	TRBV9	TRBJ2-1
CASSETWGGVGAFF	TGTGCCAGCAGTGAAACGTGGGGAGGGGTAGGAGCTTTCTTT	.	.	TRBV2	TRBJ1-1
CSVLLWMLAGGPGNEQFF	TGCAGCGTCCTGTTGTGGATGTTAGCGGGAGGGCCGGGGAATGAGCAGTTCTTC	TRBD2	.	TRBV29-1	TRBJ2-1
CASAPNLRGITDTQYF	TGTGCCAGCGCCCCGAATCTGCGAGGAATCACAGATACGCAGTATTTT	.	once	TRBV18	TRBJ2-3
CASSPLTTGTSGRTGTDTQYF	TGTGCCAGCTCACCCTTGACAACCGGGACTAGCGGGAGGACAGGCACAGATACGCAGTATTTT	TRBD2	.	TRBV18	TRBJ2-3
CASRSTSGPYNEQFF	TGTGCCAGCAGGTCTACTAGCGGCCCTTACAATGAGCAGTTCTTC	TRBD2	.	TRBV7-2	TRBJ2-1
CASRRLAGRGGEQYF	TGTGCCAGCAGGAGGCTAGCGGGACGTGGGGGCGAGCAGTACTTC	TRBD2	.	TRBV2	TRBJ2-7
CASSTQKGGDYGYTF	TGTGCCAGCAGCACCCAGAAGGGGGGCGACTATGGCTACACCTTC	.	.	TRBV7-9	TRBJ1-2
CASNWGLAVKDTQYF	TGTGCCAGCAATTGGGGACTAGCGGTGAAAGATACGCAGTATTTT	TRBD2	.	TRBV6-1	TRBJ2-3
CASSLYLGQTYEQYF	TGTGCCAGCAGTTTATATCTGGGACAGACCTACGAGCAGTACTTC	TRBD1	once	TRBV27	TRBJ2-7
CASSFQVFYNEQFF	TGTGCCAGCAGTTTCCAGGTTTTCTACAATGAGCAGTTCTTC	.	.	TRBV27	TRBJ2-1
CASSYGGRGETQYF	TGTGCCAGCAGTTATGGGGGTCGGGGAGAGACCCAGTACTTC	.	.	TRBV27	TRBJ2-5
CASSRGGVQETQYF	TGTGCCAGCAGTCGAGGGGGAGTTCAAGAGACCCAGTACTTC	.	.	TRBV6-1	TRBJ2-5
CASSPVQSGTGGVEAFF	TGTGCCAGCTCACCGGTCCAATCCGGGACAGGGGGCGTTGAAGCTTTCTTT	TRBD1	.	TRBV18	TRBJ1-1
CASSRDASGANVLTF	TGTGCCAGCAGTCGGGACGCCTCTGGGGCCAACGTCCTGACTTTC	.	once	TRBV6-4	TRBJ2-6
CASSQTGEQFF	TGTGCCAGCAGCCAGACCGGTGAGCAGTTCTTC	.	.	TRBV6-1	TRBJ2-1
CAISELFTGELFF	TGTGCCATCAGTGAGCTGTTCACCGGGGAGCTGTTTTTT	.	.	TRBV10-3	TRBJ2-2
CASSLARGTQYF	TGTGCCAGCAGCCTTGCCCGGGGGACCCAGTACTTC	.	.	TRBV25-1	TRBJ2-5